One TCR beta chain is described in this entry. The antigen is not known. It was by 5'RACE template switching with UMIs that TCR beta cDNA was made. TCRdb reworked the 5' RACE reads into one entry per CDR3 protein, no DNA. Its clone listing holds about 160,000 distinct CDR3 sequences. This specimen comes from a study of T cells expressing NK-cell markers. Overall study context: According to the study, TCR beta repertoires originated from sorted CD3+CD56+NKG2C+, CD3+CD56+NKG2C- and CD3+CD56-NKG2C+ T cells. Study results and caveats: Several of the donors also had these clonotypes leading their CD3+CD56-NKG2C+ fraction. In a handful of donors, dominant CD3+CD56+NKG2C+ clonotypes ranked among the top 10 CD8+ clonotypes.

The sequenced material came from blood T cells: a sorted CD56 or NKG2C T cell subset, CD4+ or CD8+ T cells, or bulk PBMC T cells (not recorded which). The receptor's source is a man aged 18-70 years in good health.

The CDR3 sequence is CASSEARLNEKLFF. The genes are TRBV2 and TRBJ1-4. CDR3 length: 14 residues. Germline-derived CDR1 and CDR2 are SNHLY and FYNNEI.